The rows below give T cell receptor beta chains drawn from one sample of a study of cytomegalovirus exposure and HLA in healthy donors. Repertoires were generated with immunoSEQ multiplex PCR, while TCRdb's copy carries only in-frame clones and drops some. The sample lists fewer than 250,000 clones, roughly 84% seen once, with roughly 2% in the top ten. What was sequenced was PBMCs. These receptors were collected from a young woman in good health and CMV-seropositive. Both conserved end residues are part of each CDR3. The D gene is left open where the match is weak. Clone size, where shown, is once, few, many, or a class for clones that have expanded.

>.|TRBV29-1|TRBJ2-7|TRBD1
TGCAGCGTTTTGGACAGGGGGTCCTACGAGCAGTACTTC
CSVLDRGSYEQYF
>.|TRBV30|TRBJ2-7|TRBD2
TGTGCCTGGAGTCGGACTAGCGGGCCCTACGAGCAGTACTTC
CAWSRTSGPYEQYF
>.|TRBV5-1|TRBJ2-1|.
TGCGCCAGCAGCTTGACAAGGGAGTTTCAGTTCTTC
CASSLTREFQFF
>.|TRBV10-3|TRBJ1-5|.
TGTGCCATCAACCCAGGGGCTGGGCAGCCCCAGCATTTT
CAINPGAGQPQHF
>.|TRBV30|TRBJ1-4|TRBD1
TGTGCCTGGACTCGGCGGACAGGTTTTAATGAAAAACTGTTTTTT
CAWTRRTGFNEKLFF
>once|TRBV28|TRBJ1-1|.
TGTGCCAGCAGTCTTCGGGGGGTTGGTTGGGAAGCTTTCTTT
CASSLRGVGWEAFF
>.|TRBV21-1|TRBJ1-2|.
TGTGCCAGCTCCGACAAAAATGGCTACACCTTC
CASSDKNGYTF
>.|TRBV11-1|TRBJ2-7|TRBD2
TGTGCCAGCAGCCCCGGACTAGCGGGAGGTTACGAGCAGTACTTC
CASSPGLAGGYEQYF
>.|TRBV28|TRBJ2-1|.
TGTGCCAGCAGGGAAGCAGAGCTAGCGCTCTACAATGAGCAGTTCTTC
CASREAELALYNEQFF
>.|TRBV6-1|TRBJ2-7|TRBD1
TGTGCCAGCAGTGAACTGGGACAGGGCCCCTACGAGCAGTACTTC
CASSELGQGPYEQYF
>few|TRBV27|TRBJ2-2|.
TGTGCCAGCAGTCTCGCGGGGCGCCGCGCCGGGGAGCTGTTTTTT
CASSLAGRRAGELFF
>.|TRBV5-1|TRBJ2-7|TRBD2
TGCGCCAGCAGCTCCCTGACTAGCGGGAGGGACTACGAGCAGTACTTC
CASSSLTSGRDYEQYF
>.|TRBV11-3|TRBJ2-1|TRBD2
TGTGCCAGCAGCTTTAGGCGGGAGGGATCATGGGATGAGCAGTTCTTC
CASSFRREGSWDEQFF
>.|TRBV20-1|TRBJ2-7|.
TGCAGTGCTAGTGCAGGCTACGAGCAGTACTTC
CSASAGYEQYF
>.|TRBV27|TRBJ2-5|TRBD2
TGTGCCAGCAGTCCCCGGGGCCTAGCGGGAGGACCCTCACGGGAGACCCAGTACTTC
CASSPRGLAGGPSRETQYF
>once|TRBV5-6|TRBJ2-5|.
TGTGCCAGCAGCTTGGCATGGGCCTGGGCTACCCAGTACTTC
CASSLAWAWATQYF
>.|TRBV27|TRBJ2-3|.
TGTGCCAGCAGTTCAGGGATAACAGATACGCAGTATTTT
CASSSGITDTQYF
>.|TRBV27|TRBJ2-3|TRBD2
TGTGCCAGCAGTTCACGGACTAGCGGGAGTGATACGCAGTATTTT
CASSSRTSGSDTQYF
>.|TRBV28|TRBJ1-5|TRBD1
TGTGCCAGCAGCCACAGGGGGCGCCGAGGCAATCAGCCCCAGCATTTT
CASSHRGRRGNQPQHF
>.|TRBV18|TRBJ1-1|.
TGTGCCAGCTCATCTACAGGGAAGACTGAAGCTTTCTTT
CASSSTGKTEAFF
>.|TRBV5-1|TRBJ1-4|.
TGCGCCAGCAGCACTTCAGGGGTTGCAACTAATGAAAAACTGTTTTTT
CASSTSGVATNEKLFF
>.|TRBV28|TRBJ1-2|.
TGTGCCAGCAGTTTTTCGGGGGGCCACTATGGCTACACCTTC
CASSFSGGHYGYTF
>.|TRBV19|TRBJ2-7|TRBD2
TGTGCCAGTAGTAGTCTAGCGGGAGACCACGAGCAGTACTTC
CASSSLAGDHEQYF
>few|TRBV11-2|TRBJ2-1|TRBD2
TGTGCCAGCATCGAAGCGGGAGGGTACAATGAGCAGTTCTTC
CASIEAGGYNEQFF
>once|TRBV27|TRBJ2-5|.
TGTGCCAGCAGCCCGTCTAGACAAGAGACCCAGTACTTC
CASSPSRQETQYF
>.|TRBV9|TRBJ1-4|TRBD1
TGTGCCAGCAGCGCCAACAGGGGTCCTGAAAAACTGTTTTTT
CASSANRGPEKLFF
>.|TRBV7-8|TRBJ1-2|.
TGTGCCAGCAGCCATACCGGTCGGGAGGGCGGCTACACCTTC
CASSHTGREGGYTF
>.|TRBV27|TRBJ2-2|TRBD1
TGTGCCAGCAGTCCGCTCGGGACAGGGGGCGCGGGTACCGGGGAGCTGTTTTTT
CASSPLGTGGAGTGELFF
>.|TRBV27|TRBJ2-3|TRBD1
TGTGCCAGCACCAAAGTTGACGCGACAGGGGCAGGGGATACGCAGTATTTT
CASTKVDATGAGDTQYF
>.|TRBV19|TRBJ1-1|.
TGTGCCAGTAGTCCAATACACAGGAGTGAAGCTTTCTTT
CASSPIHRSEAFF
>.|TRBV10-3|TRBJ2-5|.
TGTGCCATCAGTGAGACGACAGGGAGGGAGACCCAGTACTTC
CAISETTGRETQYF
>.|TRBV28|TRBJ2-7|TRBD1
TGTGCCAGCAGTCTTGTAGGGACAGGGCTCTCCTACGAGCAGTACTTC
CASSLVGTGLSYEQYF
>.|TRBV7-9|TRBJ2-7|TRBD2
TGTGCCAGCAGCTCGGGGGGAGGGCGGGCACCCTACGAGCAGTACTTC
CASSSGGGRAPYEQYF
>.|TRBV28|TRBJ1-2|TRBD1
TGTGCCAGCAGTCCCCAGGAAAAGGGGGCAAGTGGCTACACCTTC
CASSPQEKGASGYTF
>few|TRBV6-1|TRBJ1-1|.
TGTGCCAGCAGTGAAGCTGCCGGGGGAGGGACTGAAGCTTTCTTT
CASSEAAGGGTEAFF
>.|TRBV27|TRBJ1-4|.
TGTGCCAGCAGTTTCTCCCCCAGGGGTAGGAATGAAAAACTGTTTTTT
CASSFSPRGRNEKLFF
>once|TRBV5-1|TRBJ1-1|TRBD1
TGCGCCAGCAGCTATTCCGGGGACAGGGGTCAAGCTGAAGCTTTCTTT
CASSYSGDRGQAEAFF
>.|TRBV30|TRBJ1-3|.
TGTGCCTGGGCCGGAGGATCTGGGGGAAACACCATATATTTT
CAWAGGSGGNTIYF
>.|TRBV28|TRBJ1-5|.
TGTGCCAGCAGTTTAAGGGGGTATTCTCTGGGGGCAGTCGGAAGCAATCAGCCCCAGCATTTT
CASSLRGYSLGAVGSNQPQHF
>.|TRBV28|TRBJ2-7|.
TGTGCCAGCAACCACGGACGCGGGTACGAGCAGTACTTC
CASNHGRGYEQYF
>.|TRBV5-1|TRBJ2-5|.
TGCGCCAGCAGCTCATGGACAGTGCAAGAGACCCAGTACTTC
CASSSWTVQETQYF
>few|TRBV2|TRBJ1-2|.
TGTGCCAGCAGTGTAGACATCCTTCGGGGCTACACCTTC
CASSVDILRGYTF
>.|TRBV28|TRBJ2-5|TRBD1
TGTGCCAGCAGTGCCACAGGGGGCGCCTTTGTAGAGACCCAGTACTTC
CASSATGGAFVETQYF
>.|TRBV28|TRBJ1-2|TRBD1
TGTGCCAGCAGTTTATCCACCAGACAGGGTGGCTACACCTTC
CASSLSTRQGGYTF
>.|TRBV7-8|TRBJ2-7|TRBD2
TGTGCCAGCAGCTTACGACTAGCGGGAGGGCTATTTACCGAGCAGTACTTC
CASSLRLAGGLFTEQYF
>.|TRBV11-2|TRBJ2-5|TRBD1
TGTGCCAGCAGCGTGGGACAGCTTGAAGAGACCCAGTACTTC
CASSVGQLEETQYF
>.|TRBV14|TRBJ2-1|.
TGTGCCAGCAGCCAAGATTGGGGCACTCCAGAGTTCTTC
CASSQDWGTPEFF
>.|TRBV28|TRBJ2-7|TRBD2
TGTGCCAGCTCCCCACGGGGGGTCCGCAAACCCTACGAGCAGTACTTC
CASSPRGVRKPYEQYF
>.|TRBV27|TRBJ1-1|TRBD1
TGTGCCAGCAGTCCGGGGGGACAGGGTATGAACACTGAAGCTTTCTTT
CASSPGGQGMNTEAFF
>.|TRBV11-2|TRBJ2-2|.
TGTGCCAGCAGCTTAAACTTTGGGGGGGCAGGCGGGGAGCTGTTTTTT
CASSLNFGGAGGELFF
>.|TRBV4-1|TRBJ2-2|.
TGCGCCAGCAGCCATTCAGGGGCAGCGAACACCGGGGAGCTGTTTTTT
CASSHSGAANTGELFF
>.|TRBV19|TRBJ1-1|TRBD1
TGTGCCAGTACCCTGACAGGGAGGACTGAAGCTTTCTTT
CASTLTGRTEAFF
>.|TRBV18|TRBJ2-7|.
TGTGCCAGCTCCCTAACCGTTTCGGAACTACAGTACTTC
CASSLTVSELQYF
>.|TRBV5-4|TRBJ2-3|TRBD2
TGTGCCAGCAGCTCCTTTGCGGGAGAAGTGACAGATACGCAGTATTTT
CASSSFAGEVTDTQYF
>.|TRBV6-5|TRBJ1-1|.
TGTGCCAGCTGGAGGGGGAACACTGAAGCTTTCTTT
CASWRGNTEAFF
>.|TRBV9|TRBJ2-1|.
TGTGCCAGCAGCGCAGGTGGGAGCTCCTACAATGAGCAGTTCTTC
CASSAGGSSYNEQFF
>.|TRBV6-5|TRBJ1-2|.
TGTGCCAGCAGCCCACGTGGGCTCTATGGCTACACCTTC
CASSPRGLYGYTF
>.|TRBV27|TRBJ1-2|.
TGTGCCAGCAGTTTGACTCCACAGGATTCATTTTATGGCTACACCTTC
CASSLTPQDSFYGYTF
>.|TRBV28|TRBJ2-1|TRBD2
TGTGCCAGCAGTTCGACTAGCGGATCCTACAATGAGCAGTTCTTC
CASSSTSGSYNEQFF
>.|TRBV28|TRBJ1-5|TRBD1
TGTGCCAGCAGACTTACAGGGGGTAGCCAGCCCCAGCATTTT
CASRLTGGSQPQHF